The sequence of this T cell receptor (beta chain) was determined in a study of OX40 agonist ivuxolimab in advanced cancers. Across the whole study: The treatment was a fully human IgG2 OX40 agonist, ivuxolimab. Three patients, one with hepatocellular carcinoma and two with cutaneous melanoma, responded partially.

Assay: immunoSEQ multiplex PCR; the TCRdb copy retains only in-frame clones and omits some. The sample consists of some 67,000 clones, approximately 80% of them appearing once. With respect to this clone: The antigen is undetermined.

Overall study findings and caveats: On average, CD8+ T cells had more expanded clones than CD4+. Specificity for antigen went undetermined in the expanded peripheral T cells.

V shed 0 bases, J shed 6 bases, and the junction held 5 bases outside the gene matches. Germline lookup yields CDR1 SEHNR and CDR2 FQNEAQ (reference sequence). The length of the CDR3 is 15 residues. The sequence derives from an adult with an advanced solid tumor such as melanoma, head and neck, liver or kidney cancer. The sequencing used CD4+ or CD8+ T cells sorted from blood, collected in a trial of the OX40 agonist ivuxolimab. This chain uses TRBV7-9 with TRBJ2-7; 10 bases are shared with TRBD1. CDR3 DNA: TGTGCCAGCAGCTTAGCGAGGACAGGGGGTTCCGAGCAGTACTTC. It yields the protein CASSLARTGGSEQYF.